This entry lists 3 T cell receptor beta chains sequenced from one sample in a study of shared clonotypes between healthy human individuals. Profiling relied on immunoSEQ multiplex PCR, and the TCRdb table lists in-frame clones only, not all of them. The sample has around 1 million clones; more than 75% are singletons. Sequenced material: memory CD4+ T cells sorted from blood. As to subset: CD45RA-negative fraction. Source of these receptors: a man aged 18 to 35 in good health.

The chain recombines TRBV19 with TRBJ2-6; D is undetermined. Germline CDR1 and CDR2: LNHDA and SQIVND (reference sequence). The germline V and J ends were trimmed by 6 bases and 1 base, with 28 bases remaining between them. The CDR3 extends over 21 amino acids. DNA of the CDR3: TGTGCCAGTAGCAACCCCCCAACCCCGAATCGACACAGATCTGGGGCCAACGTCCTGACTTTC. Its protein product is CASSNPPTPNRHRSGANVLTF.

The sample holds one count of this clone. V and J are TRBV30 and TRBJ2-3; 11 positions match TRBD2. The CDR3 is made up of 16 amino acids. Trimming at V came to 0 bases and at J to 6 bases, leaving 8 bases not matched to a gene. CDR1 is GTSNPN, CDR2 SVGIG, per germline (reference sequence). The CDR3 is CAWSVGLAGGGDTQYF. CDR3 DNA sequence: TGTGCCTGGAGTGTTGGCCTAGCGGGAGGCGGTGATACGCAGTATTTT.

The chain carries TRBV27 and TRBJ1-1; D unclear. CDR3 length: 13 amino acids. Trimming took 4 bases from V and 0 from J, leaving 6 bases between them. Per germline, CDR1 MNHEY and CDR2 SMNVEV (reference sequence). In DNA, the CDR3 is TGTGCCAGCAGTTCTCAGCTGAACACTGAAGCTTTCTTT. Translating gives CASSSQLNTEAFF.